The present T cell receptor (beta chain) was sequenced within a study of T cell changes during pregnancy in multiple sclerosis. Trimming pared 1 base from V and 2 bases from J, leaving 6 bases between. Germline-derived CDR1 and CDR2 are SGHAT and FQNNGV. The CDR3 totals 14 residues. Clones were sequenced by immunoSEQ multiplex PCR, and TCRdb holds only the in-frame ones, with some missing. Here the sample spans 50,000 to 75,000 clones, about nine tenths being singletons. This clone was recorded only once. This TCR came from a female donor in good health, enrolled as a control in a pregnancy study. The chain uses TRBV11-2 and TRBJ1-5; tentatively, D is TRBD1 (6 bases). This material consisted of peripheral blood, taken in the third trimester of pregnancy. The CDR3 is CASSLAGGNQPQHF. CDR3 bases: TGTGCCAGCAGCTTAGCAGGGGGCAATCAGCCCCAGCATTTT.